This paragraph covers one T cell receptor (beta chain) sequence. The data derive from a study of blood T cell repertoires in COVID-19. Study overall: Acute and convalescent COVID-19 samples came from the United States, Italy and Spain. Sample material is recorded as cDNA or gDNA derived from T cells, B-cell-depleted T cells, or PBMCs.

Clones were read by immunoSEQ multiplex PCR, and TCRdb kept only the in-frame ones, dropping some. The table has under 200,000 clones, approximately 82% seen once. The ends were cut back, 0 bases at V and 4 bases at J, with 14 bases in the middle. CDR3 length equals 16 residues. From germline, CDR1 is SGHNT and CDR2 YYREEE (reference sequence). This rearrangement joins TRBV5-4 to TRBJ2-1, with TRBD2 as a possible D gene (6 bases). Sequenced material: peripheral blood. The receptor was isolated from a man in his sixties or seventies who had recovered from COVID-19. CDR3 in DNA: TGTGCCAGCAGCTTGGGGGGACTCCCTCAATACAATGAGCAGTTCTTC. This translates into CASSLGGLPQYNEQFF.